This TCR beta chain appears in the sequencing data of a study of Graves' ophthalmopathy and Graves' hyperthyroidism. Study summary: Sampling took place at initial diagnosis, with peripheral blood obtained before any treatment.

RNA transcripts were the source from which TCR beta CDR3 regions were amplified. First-round RT-PCR with HTBI primers preceded a second-round multiplex PCR. TCRdb reprocessed the multiplex PCR reads with MiXCR, giving one entry per CDR3 protein. The repertoire holds approximately 700,000 distinct CDR3 sequences, with more than 40% as singletons. V was trimmed by 8 bases and J by 2 bases, leaving 10 bases between them. This CDR3 has 14 amino acids. This clonotype was seen ten or more times. The sequenced sample consisted of peripheral blood. The rearrangement joins TRBV12-3 or TRBV12-4 to TRBJ2-6, with a tentative D call TRBD1 (5 bases). This clonotype was obtained from an adult man with Graves' ophthalmopathy. The CDR3 loop reads CASVWGTGANVLTF. Here the CDR3 DNA reads TGTGCCAGCGTCTGGGGCACTGGGGCCAACGTCCTGACTTTC.